Following are 18 T cell receptor beta chains from one sample sequenced in a study of blood T cell repertoires in COVID-19. The data were produced by immunoSEQ multiplex PCR, yet TCRdb's version contains in-frame clones alone and is incomplete. The repertoire consists of 300,000 or so clones, with about 90% occurring once and the leading ten covering roughly 2.9%. The material sequenced was PBMCs or T cells enriched from blood (not recorded which). These receptors all stem from a woman between 45 and 65 years old who had been exposed to COVID-19.

The rearrangement uses TRBV29-1 and TRBJ2-7; 11 bases align to TRBD1. The CDR3 consists of 14 residues. Germline V gene data show CDR1 as SQVTM and CDR2 as ANQGSEA. V was pared by 4 bases and J by 7 bases, with 9 bases of the junction left unmatched. The chain's CDR3 is CSVVNGQGAGEQYF. The CDR3 bases are TGCAGCGTTGTGAATGGACAGGGGGCAGGGGAGCAGTACTTC.

The rearrangement links TRBV28 to TRBJ2-1; 10 bases line up with TRBD2. The CDR3 totals 15 residues. V lost 6 bases, J lost 0 bases, and 2 bases stayed unmatched. CDR1 and CDR2 (germline): MDHEN, SYDVKM. The CDR3: CASRPSGSSYNEQFF. Here the CDR3 DNA reads TGTGCCAGCAGACCTAGCGGGAGCTCCTACAATGAGCAGTTCTTC.

The rearrangement joins TRBV6-5 to TRBJ1-5; possible D gene TRBD1, 6 bases. With 6 bases removed from V and 0 bases from J, the gap between germline ends came to 12 bases. Per the germline V gene, CDR1 is MNHEY and CDR2 is SVGAGI. This CDR3 contains 15 residues. DNA of the CDR3: TGTGCCAGCAGGACCGGACAGAATAGCAATCAGCCCCAGCATTTT. Its protein product is CASRTGQNSNQPQHF.

CDR3 sequence: CASSQVYSGTGNTIYF. The CDR3 DNA reads TGTGCCAGCAGCCAAGTCTACTCGGGGACTGGAAACACCATATATTTT. The V and J genes are TRBV3-1 (or the pseudogene TRBV3-2) and TRBJ1-3; D gene ambiguous. V shed 1 base and J shed 2 bases, with 12 bases lying between them. The CDR3 covers 16 residues. Germline V gives CDR1 LGHDT, CDR2 YNNKEL (reference sequence).

The chain joins TRBV5-6 to TRBJ2-1; 10 bases line up with TRBD1. The CDR3 covers 15 residues. V dropped 5 bases and J dropped 4; count of bases not matched to a gene: 6. Germline V lookup: CDR1 SGHDT, CDR2 YYEEEE. The CDR3 sequence: CASRRRDRGYNEQFF. CDR3 in DNA: TGTGCCAGCAGGCGCCGGGACAGGGGTTACAATGAGCAGTTCTTC.

This chain uses TRBV7-8 with TRBJ2-5; D is undetermined. Germline assignment: CDR1 SGHVS and CDR2 FQNEAQ. Trimming left V 5 bases short and J 10 bases short, with 23 bases between. The CDR3 extends over 15 amino acids. The CDR3 DNA follows: TGTGCCAGCAGCCTCTCCCCCAGTGCGGTTAATGGCCAGTACTTC. The encoded protein is CASSLSPSAVNGQYF.

The J gene is TRBJ1-2, the V gene TRBV10-1, with D possibly being TRBD1 (5 bases). V lost 9 bases, J lost 7 bases, and 21 bases lay in between. The CDR3 is 14 amino acids. Germline CDR1 WNHNN, CDR2 SYGVQD (reference sequence). CDR3 residues: CASDWGRSIGGYTF. Written as DNA, the CDR3 is TGCGCCAGTGATTGGGGCAGGAGTATCGGTGGCTACACCTTC.

The chain has TRBV23-1 and TRBJ2-5; 13 bases are a match to TRBD2. TRBV23-1 is an ORF for which the function is uncertain. The CDR3 length is 15 residues. The ends lost 7 bases at V and 5 bases at J; junction bases unmatched: 7. CDR3: CASIGLAGDLETQYF. The CDR3 bases are TGCGCCAGCATCGGACTAGCGGGGGATTTGGAGACCCAGTACTTC.

V and J are TRBV4-2 and TRBJ2-7; 8 positions match TRBD2. From germline, CDR1 is LGHNA and CDR2 YNFKEQ. The length of the CDR3 is 15 residues. J gave up 5 bases and V 0 bases, and 6 bases lay outside the gene matches. CDR3: CASSQEGTRLNEQYF. DNA of the CDR3: TGTGCCAGCAGCCAAGAGGGGACTAGGTTAAACGAGCAGTACTTC.

The V and J genes are TRBV7-6 and TRBJ2-7; D unclear. Trimming pared 5 bases from V and 4 bases from J, leaving 15 bases between. CDR1 and CDR2 (germline): SGHVS, FNYEAQ. The CDR3 has 14 amino acids. CDR3 sequence (DNA): TGTGCCAGCAGCCTAATACCGGAGCCATACGAGCAGTACTTC. It codes for CASSLIPEPYEQYF.

The chain carries TRBV3-1 (or the pseudogene TRBV3-2) and TRBJ2-1, with TRBD2 matching 11 bases. The CDR3 covers 15 residues. Trimming at V came to 5 bases and at J to 5 bases, leaving 5 bases not matched to a gene. CDR1 is LGHDT, CDR2 YNNKEL, per germline (reference sequence). The CDR3 spells CASSYSGGAHNEQFF. The CDR3 nucleotides read TGTGCCAGCAGCTATAGCGGGGGGGCCCACAATGAGCAGTTCTTC.

The rearrangement uses TRBV28 and TRBJ2-6; 9 nucleotides match TRBD1. The length of the CDR3 is 18 residues. V lost 5 bases and J lost 4; bases outside the gene matches: 12. Germline CDR1 MDHEN, CDR2 SYDVKM. CDR3 coding DNA: TGTGCCAGCAGTCCCACTCTCGGACAGGGGTCCGGGGCCAACGTCCTGACTTTC. Amino acids: CASSPTLGQGSGANVLTF.

V is TRBV13 and J is TRBJ2-7, with 9 nucleotides matching TRBD1. Trimming at V came to 5 bases and at J to 7 bases, leaving 3 bases not matched to a gene. This CDR3 spans 12 amino acids. Germline V CDR1 and CDR2: PRHDT, FYEKMQ (reference sequence). CDR3 DNA: TGTGCCAGCAGCACGACAGGGGGTGAGCAGTACTTC. It translates to CASSTTGGEQYF.

The chain combines TRBV15 with TRBJ2-4; TRBD1 might be the D (5 bases). From germline, CDR1 is LNHNV and CDR2 YYDKDF (reference sequence). The CDR3 spans 15 residues. The ends were cut back, 0 bases at V and 7 bases at J, with 13 bases in the middle. The CDR3 loop is CATSREWGVENIQYF. In nucleotides, the CDR3 is TGTGCCACCAGCAGAGAGTGGGGCGTTGAGAACATTCAGTACTTC.

This clone was observed a few times. The genes are TRBV7-2 and TRBJ2-1; 7 nucleotides align to TRBD2. Germline V gene lookup returns CDR1 SGHTA and CDR2 FQGNSA. Losses at the gene ends were 2 bases for V and 5 bases for J; bases not matched to a gene: 6. The length of the CDR3 is 15 residues. The CDR3 loop reads CASSLYPGGNNEQFF. The CDR3 DNA reads as TGTGCCAGCAGCTTATATCCGGGGGGTAACAATGAGCAGTTCTTC.

The chain employs TRBV4-1 and TRBJ1-5; TRBD1 aligns across 10 bases. This CDR3 spans 14 amino acids. Germline CDR1 and CDR2: MGHRA and YSYEKL. The trim removed 10 bases at V and 7 bases at J, leaving 10 bases unmatched. This CDR3 reads CATQTGGNEQPQHF. The CDR3 nucleotides are TGCGCCACCCAGACAGGGGGCAATGAGCAGCCCCAGCATTTT.

The chain has TRBV11-2 and TRBJ2-1; TRBD1 matches 7 bases. The V segment lost 5 bases and the J segment 0 bases; nucleotides outside the gene matches: 4. This CDR3 region has 15 residues. Germline V gene sequence: CDR1 SGHAT, CDR2 FQNNGV. The CDR3, as DNA: TGTGCCAGCAGCCCGGGACAGAGCTCCTACAATGAGCAGTTCTTC. Its translation: CASSPGQSSYNEQFF.

The chain recombines TRBV19 with TRBJ1-2; D is unresolved. The length of the CDR3 is 17 residues. From germline, CDR1 is LNHDA and CDR2 SQIVND (reference sequence). Trimming stripped 6 bases from V and 2 bases from J, with 22 bases between. CDR3 sequence (DNA): TGTGCCAGTAGCCCTAGGCACCCGGTTCGCGGGAACTATGGCTACACCTTC. Its protein is CASSPRHPVRGNYGYTF.